A selection of T cell receptor beta chains follows, all from one sample in a study of shared clonotypes between healthy human individuals. The repertoire was sequenced with immunoSEQ multiplex PCR; TCRdb's copy has only in-frame clones and lacks some. The sample has roughly 2 million clones, 85% to 95% seen once. Input material: naive CD8+ T cells sorted from blood. Source of these receptors: a man younger than 35 in good health. Each CDR3 is given with its conserved first and last residue. The D gene is left open where the match is weak. Clone sizes are given selectively: once, few, many, or a class where the clone is expanded.

cdr3_nt cdr3_aa d_call v_call clone_size j_call
TGCGCCAGCAGCTGGGGAGGGGCAATCTCTGGGGCCAACGTCCTGACTTTC CASSWGGAISGANVLTF TRBD2 TRBV5-1 NA TRBJ2-6
TGTGCCAGCAGTGAATCTGAGACTACCTCCAATGAGCAGTTCTTC CASSESETTSNEQFF NA TRBV25-1 NA TRBJ2-1
TGTGCCAGCAGAACGGGACAGAACACAGATACGCAGTATTTT CASRTGQNTDTQYF TRBD1 TRBV5-6 NA TRBJ2-3
TGTGCCAGCACGCTAGCGCTTACCTACAATGAGCAGTTCTTC CASTLALTYNEQFF NA TRBV2 once TRBJ2-1
TGTGCCAGTAGTGTTGAATCAGGGTTTTTGAACACTGAAGCTTTCTTT CASSVESGFLNTEAFF NA TRBV19 NA TRBJ1-1
TGTGCCAGCAGCGTAGGAGGGAGCTCCTACGAGCAGTACTTC CASSVGGSSYEQYF NA TRBV9 few TRBJ2-7
TGTGCCAGCAGCTCCGATTACTACGAGCAGTACTTC CASSSDYYEQYF NA TRBV5-6 NA TRBJ2-7
TGTGCCAGCAGTTTCTTCCCCAACTACGAGCAGTACTTC CASSFFPNYEQYF NA TRBV27 NA TRBJ2-7
TGTGCCAGCAGTTTAGGACAGGGGGTCGGTAATGAGCAGTTCTTC CASSLGQGVGNEQFF TRBD1 TRBV27 NA TRBJ2-1
TGTGCCACCGTACCCGGACACAACACCGGGGAGCTGTTTTTT CATVPGHNTGELFF NA TRBV28 NA TRBJ2-2
TGCAGCGGGTCACAGGTAAGGGAAAAACTGTTTTTT CSGSQVREKLFF NA TRBV29-1 NA TRBJ1-4
TGTGCCAGCAGCTTGTTAGGGGCTGAAGCTTTCTTT CASSLLGAEAFF NA TRBV5-4 NA TRBJ1-1
TGTGCCAGAAGAGTGATAAGGGAGACCCAGTACTTC CARRVIRETQYF NA TRBV5-3 NA TRBJ2-5
TGTGCCAGCAGCTTAGATTCCCTATCCCGCTACAATGAGCAGTTCTTC CASSLDSLSRYNEQFF NA TRBV11-2 once TRBJ2-1
TGTGCCAGCAGCTTGGCCGGGACACCGGAGGGCGAGCAGTACTTC CASSLAGTPEGEQYF NA TRBV5-6 NA TRBJ2-7
TGTGCCACCCAGGACAGGGCGAACACTGAAGCTTTCTTT CATQDRANTEAFF TRBD1 TRBV2 NA TRBJ1-1
TGTGCCTGGAGTGTAGCAGGTCGTGGCTATGGCTACACCTTC CAWSVAGRGYGYTF NA TRBV30 NA TRBJ1-2
TGTGCCAGCAGCTGGGCTGGTGGGCCCAGCCTTGGCTACACCTTC CASSWAGGPSLGYTF NA TRBV7-6 many TRBJ1-2
TGTGCCAGCAGTTACGTGAGCACAGATACGCAGTATTTT CASSYVSTDTQYF NA TRBV6-6 NA TRBJ2-3
TGCGCCAGCAGCCAAGATTGGCCGCCTACAAGAGAGACCCAGTACTTC CASSQDWPPTRETQYF NA TRBV4-3 NA TRBJ2-5
TGTGCCAGCAGCCTTGTGCGGGGTTCGCTCTCCGGGGAGCTGTTTTTT CASSLVRGSLSGELFF NA TRBV7-9 NA TRBJ2-2
TGTGCCAGCAGCGTAGACCGGGTGGGTGATAATGAAAAACTGTTTTTT CASSVDRVGDNEKLFF NA TRBV9 NA TRBJ1-4
TGTGCCAGCAACCAGGACAGCTCTGGAAACACCATATATTTT CASNQDSSGNTIYF NA TRBV6-6 NA TRBJ1-3
TGTGCCAGCAGCTTGGATCAGCGGCAGTACTTC CASSLDQRQYF NA TRBV5-4 NA TRBJ2-7
TGTGCCAGTAGCTCAGCCTTAAGTGGGTCCGCTGAAGCTTTCTTT CASSSALSGSAEAFF NA TRBV19 NA TRBJ1-1